These 16 T cell receptor beta chains share one sample of origin, sequenced in a study of vaccination and CD4 T cells after COVID-19. Treatment noted: roughly 10-day PBMC culture with coronavirus spike peptide pools or control peptides (ViraFEST assay). Which antigens these TCRs recognize remains unknown. Cultured CD4+ T cell DNA underwent sequencing with the Oncomine TCR Beta short-read assay. Each CDR3 protein gets one entry after TCRdb re-called the PCR reads with MiXCR. The sample shows some 9,300 distinct CDR3 sequences, roughly 50% of them seen only once. What was sequenced was CD4+ T cells from blood, cultured in vitro. The receptors here all came from a human donor who had recovered from COVID-19.

The chain joins TRBV11-2 to TRBJ2-1; possible D gene TRBD2, 7 bases. The V gene's germline CDR1 is SGHAT and CDR2 FQNNGV. The CDR3 is made up of 14 amino acids. The V and J ends lost 5 bases and 8 bases respectively, with 16 bases between them. The CDR3 bases are TGTGCCAGCAGCCAATGGGAGGGGGAGGATGAGCAGTTCTTC. Amino acids: CASSQWEGEDEQFF.

The chain is built from TRBV5-4 and TRBJ1-2; D is perhaps TRBD1 (6 bases). Germline V lookup: CDR1 SGHNT, CDR2 YYREEE (reference sequence). This CDR3 is built from 13 residues. V lost 1 base to trimming and J lost 2 bases, with 6 bases between them. CDR3 DNA sequence: TGTGCCAGCAGCTTGCAGGGGAACTATGGCTACACCTTC. Translated, it gives CASSLQGNYGYTF. Supplemented by reference TRBV5-4 and TRBJ1-2, the full variable domain reads ETGVTQSPTHLIKTRGQQVTLRCSSQSGHNTVSWYQQALGQGPQFIFQYYREEENGRGNFPPRFSGLQFPNYSSELNVNALELDDSALYLCASSLQGNYGYTFGSGTRLTVV.

V usage is TRBV30 and J usage is TRBJ1-6, with 7 bases identical to TRBD1. The trim removed 2 bases at V and 1 base at J, leaving 8 bases unmatched. Germline-derived CDR1 and CDR2 are GTSNPN and SVGIG (reference sequence). The CDR3 totals 17 residues. The CDR3 DNA is TGTGCCTGGAGTCGGGACAGTCGCAGGTCCTATAATTCACCCCTCCACTTT. Translated, it gives CAWSRDSRRSYNSPLHF.

The sample holds a few counts of this clonotype. This sequence joins TRBV7-9 and TRBJ2-2, with no clear D. The CDR3 spans 12 residues. Trimming removed 5 bases from V and 5 bases from J, with 6 bases in between. Looked up from germline, CDR1 is SEHNR and CDR2 is FQNEAQ (reference sequence). CDR3 bases: TGTGCCAGCAGCCGACCGACCGGGGAGCTGTTTTTT. It codes for CASSRPTGELFF.

The chain uses TRBV20-1 and TRBJ1-2, with 12 bases identical to TRBD1. The germline V gene encodes CDR1 DFQATT and CDR2 SNEGSKA (reference sequence). This CDR3 region has 15 residues. Trimming removed 3 bases from V and 7 bases from J; junction bases left unmatched: 9. This CDR3 reads CSASLYGTGGTGYTF. The CDR3, as DNA: TGCAGTGCTAGCCTTTATGGGACAGGGGGCACTGGCTACACCTTC.

The chain carries TRBV19 and TRBJ1-3, with 9 bases lining up with TRBD1. V dropped 3 bases and J dropped 2; count of bases not matched to a gene: 5. Germline CDR1 LNHDA, CDR2 SQIVND (reference sequence). The CDR3 is 16 amino acids. CDR3 bases: TGTGCCAGTAGTATTTCCGACAGGGGGACTGGAAACACCATATATTTT. It is translated as CASSISDRGTGNTIYF.

This clonotype was seen only a few times. The rearrangement uses TRBV7-9 and TRBJ2-2; D ambiguous. CDR1 SEHNR and CDR2 FQNEAQ come from the germline V gene (reference sequence). The CDR3 is made up of 17 amino acids. Trimming removed 4 bases from V and 2 bases from J, with 17 bases in between. The CDR3 coding sequence is TGTGCCAGCAGCTCAGAGTGGACGTGGGTTAACACCGGGGAGCTGTTTTTT. Translation: CASSSEWTWVNTGELFF.

The chain links TRBV19 to TRBJ2-1; 8 bases agree with TRBD1. The CDR3 covers 15 residues. Trimming cost V 7 bases and J 8 bases; bases outside gene matches: 13. Germline assignment: CDR1 LNHDA and CDR2 SQIVND (reference sequence). This CDR3 reads CASTRGRQGSHEQFF. The CDR3 region has the DNA TGTGCCAGTACCCGAGGGAGACAGGGGTCGCATGAGCAGTTCTTC.

The V gene is TRBV6-2 or TRBV6-3, the J gene TRBJ1-5; D is undetermined. Germline CDR1 reads MNHEY; CDR2 reads SVGEGT. The CDR3 has 12 amino acids. V was trimmed by 6 bases and J by 2 bases, leaving 5 bases between them. Here the CDR3 reads CASRKGNQPQHF. The CDR3 region has the DNA TGTGCCAGCAGGAAGGGCAATCAGCCCCAGCATTTT.

The V gene is TRBV5-4, the J gene TRBJ1-2; D is possibly TRBD1 (5 bases). V was shortened by 4 bases and J by 5 bases, with 18 bases between the two germline ends. Germline V gene data show CDR1 as SGHNT and CDR2 as YYREEE (reference sequence). The CDR3 has 15 amino acids. Here the CDR3 reads CASSPQRSGTYGYTF. Here the CDR3 DNA reads TGTGCCAGCAGCCCCCAGAGGTCAGGGACTTATGGCTACACCTTC.

The CDR3 here is CSARGFGAGGNIQYF. CDR3 DNA sequence: TGCAGTGCTAGAGGGTTCGGAGCGGGAGGGAACATTCAGTACTTC. V gene TRBV20-1 combines with J gene TRBJ2-4, with 10 bases aligning to TRBD2. This CDR3 comprises 15 residues. Looked up from germline, CDR1 is DFQATT and CDR2 is SNEGSKA (reference sequence). Unmatched junction bases numbered 7, after V lost 1 base and J lost 7 bases.

The V and J genes are TRBV7-2 and TRBJ2-1; D possibly uses TRBD1 or TRBD2 (5 bases each). V gave up 2 bases and J gave up 7 bases, with 9 bases separating them. Germline V gene sequence: CDR1 SGHTA, CDR2 FQGNSA. The CDR3 covers 13 residues. CDR3 coding DNA: TGTGCCAGCAGCTTAAGAGGGGAGAATGAGCAGTTCTTC. Amino acid sequence: CASSLRGENEQFF.

This rearrangement joins TRBV6-1 to TRBJ1-1; D uncertain. Germline loops: CDR1 MNHNS, CDR2 SASEGT. There are 15 residues in the CDR3. With 2 bases removed from V and 1 base from J, the gap between germline ends came to 11 bases. The CDR3 loop reads CASSESAGGNTEAFF. The CDR3 DNA reads TGTGCCAGCAGTGAATCGGCAGGTGGGAACACTGAAGCTTTCTTT.

This chain links TRBV5-5 with TRBJ1-2, with 7 bases that match TRBD1. The CDR3 totals 13 residues. The trim removed 1 base at V and 6 bases at J, leaving 3 bases unmatched. Germline V gene data show CDR1 as SGHKS and CDR2 as YYEKEE (reference sequence). In DNA, the CDR3 is TGTGCCAGCAGCTTGTTTGGGACAGATGGCTACACCTTC. Translated, it gives CASSLFGTDGYTF.

This clonotype was observed a few times. V is TRBV20-1 and J is TRBJ2-5; D is unresolved. Germline assignment: CDR1 DFQATT and CDR2 SNEGSKA (reference sequence). The CDR3 contains 11 residues. Trimming cost V 5 bases and J 0 bases, with 4 bases left between them. In DNA, the CDR3 is TGCAGTGCTCAGGACCAAGAGACCCAGTACTTC. Translation gives CSAQDQETQYF.

The chain recombines TRBV24-1 with TRBJ1-1; no clear D gene. There are 11 residues in the CDR3. CDR1 KGHDR and CDR2 SFDVKD come from the germline V gene. V lost 9 bases and J lost 2, with 6 bases in between. The CDR3 loop is CATPFNTEAFF. The CDR3 DNA is TGTGCCACCCCCTTTAACACTGAAGCTTTCTTT.